The sequence of this T cell receptor beta chain was determined in a study of OX40 agonist ivuxolimab in advanced cancers. Study-level background: Dosing consisted of intravenous ivuxolimab at 0.01 to 10 mg/kg every 2 weeks. Overall study results and limits: On average, CD8+ T cells had more expanded clones than CD4+. Expansion of clones was among the lowest in partial responders at 0.1-3.0 mg/kg. Blood T cells, both CD4+ and CD8+, expanded clonally by week 6 at 0.1 to 3.0 mg/kg.

In regard to this clone: Antigen specificity is unknown.

Using immunoSEQ multiplex PCR, the repertoire was profiled, and TCRdb retains in-frame clones only, with some absent. This sample has approximately 81,000 clones, with 93% found just once. Trimming stripped 0 bases from V and 6 bases from J, with 3 bases between. Germline assignment: CDR1 SGHNT and CDR2 YYREEE (reference sequence). The length of the CDR3 is 12 residues. The sequence came from an adult with an advanced solid tumor such as melanoma, head and neck, liver or kidney cancer. The chain couples TRBV5-4 to TRBJ2-2; D gene ambiguous. The starting material was CD4+ or CD8+ T cells sorted from blood, obtained in a trial of the OX40 agonist ivuxolimab. The DNA for the CDR3 is TGTGCCAGCAGCTTGGACCCCGGGGAGCTGTTTTTT. This sequence encodes CASSLDPGELFF.